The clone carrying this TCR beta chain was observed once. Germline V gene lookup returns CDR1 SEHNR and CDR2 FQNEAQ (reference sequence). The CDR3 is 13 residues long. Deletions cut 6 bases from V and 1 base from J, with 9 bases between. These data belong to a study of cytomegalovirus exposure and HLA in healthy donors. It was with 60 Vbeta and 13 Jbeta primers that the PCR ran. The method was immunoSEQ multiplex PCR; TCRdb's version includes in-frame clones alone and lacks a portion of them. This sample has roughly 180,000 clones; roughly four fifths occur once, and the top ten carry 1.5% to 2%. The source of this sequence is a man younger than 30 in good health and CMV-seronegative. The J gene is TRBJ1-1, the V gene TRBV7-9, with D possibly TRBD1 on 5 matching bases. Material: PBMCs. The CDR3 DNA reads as TGTGCCAGCAGAACGACAGCGAACACTGAAGCTTTCTTT. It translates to CASRTTANTEAFF.